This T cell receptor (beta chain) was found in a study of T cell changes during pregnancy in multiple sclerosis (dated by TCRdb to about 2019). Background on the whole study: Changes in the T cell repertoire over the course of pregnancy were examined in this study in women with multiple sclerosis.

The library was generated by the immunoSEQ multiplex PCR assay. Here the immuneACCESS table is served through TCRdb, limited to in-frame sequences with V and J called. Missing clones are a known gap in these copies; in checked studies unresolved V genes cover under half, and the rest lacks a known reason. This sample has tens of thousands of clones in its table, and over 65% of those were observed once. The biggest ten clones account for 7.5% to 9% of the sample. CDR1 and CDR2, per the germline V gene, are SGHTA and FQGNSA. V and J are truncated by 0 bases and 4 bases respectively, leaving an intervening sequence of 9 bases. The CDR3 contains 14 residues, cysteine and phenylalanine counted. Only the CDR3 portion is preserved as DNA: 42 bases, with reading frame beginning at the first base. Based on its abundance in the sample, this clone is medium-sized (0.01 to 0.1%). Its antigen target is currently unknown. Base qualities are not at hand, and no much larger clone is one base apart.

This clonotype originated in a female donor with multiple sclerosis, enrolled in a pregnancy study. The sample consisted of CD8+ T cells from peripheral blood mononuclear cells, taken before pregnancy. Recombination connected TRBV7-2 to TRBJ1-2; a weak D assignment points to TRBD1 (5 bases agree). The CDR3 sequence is CASSLASGGYGYTF. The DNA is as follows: TGTGCCAGCAGCTTAGCGTCGGGGGGCTATGGCTACACCTTC.